A selection of T cell receptor beta chains follows, all from one sample in a study of CD8 T cells in Susac syndrome. MiXCR, applied by TCRdb to the immunoSEQ multiplex PCR reads, yields one record per CDR3 protein. The table has 170,000 or so distinct CDR3 sequences, more than 95% seen once; the top ten hold around 0.12%. The sequenced sample consisted of CD4+ T cells from PBMCs. The origin of the receptors is a human donor with Susac syndrome. Each CDR3 is given with its conserved first and last residue. Fields, in order: D gene, V gene, clone size, J gene, CDR3 protein, CDR3 DNA. D genes are given only for firm matches. Clone size is not always given. Where it is, it says once, few, many or a class for expanded clones.

d_gene: NA; v_gene: TRBV12-3/TRBV12-4; abundance: NA; j_gene: TRBJ2-1; CDR3aa: CASSLEGISYNEQFF; CDR3nt: TGTGCCAGCAGTTTAGAGGGGATAAGCTACAATGAGCAGTTCTTC
d_gene: NA; v_gene: TRBV29-1; abundance: NA; j_gene: TRBJ1-1; CDR3aa: CSVDSGRFTTEAFF; CDR3nt: TGCAGCGTCGATTCCGGGAGGTTTACCACTGAAGCTTTCTTT
d_gene: TRBD2; v_gene: TRBV4-3; abundance: NA; j_gene: TRBJ2-7; CDR3aa: CASSQDTGTRSEQYF; CDR3nt: TGCGCCAGCAGCCAGGACACCGGGACTAGATCAGAGCAGTACTTC
d_gene: NA; v_gene: TRBV20-1; abundance: NA; j_gene: TRBJ1-1; CDR3aa: CSAAGTEAFF; CDR3nt: TGCAGTGCCGCAGGCACTGAAGCTTTCTTT
d_gene: NA; v_gene: TRBV15; abundance: NA; j_gene: TRBJ2-7; CDR3aa: CATSRAGTYEQYF; CDR3nt: TGTGCCACCAGCAGAGCCGGGACCTACGAGCAGTACTTC
d_gene: NA; v_gene: TRBV23-1; abundance: NA; j_gene: TRBJ2-1; CDR3aa: CASSQSSKDEQFF; CDR3nt: TGCGCCAGCAGTCAATCCTCAAAGGATGAGCAGTTCTTC
d_gene: NA; v_gene: TRBV25-1; abundance: NA; j_gene: TRBJ1-1; CDR3aa: CASQGYQLNTEAFF; CDR3nt: TGTGCCAGCCAAGGGTACCAGTTGAACACTGAAGCTTTCTTT
d_gene: NA; v_gene: TRBV6-5; abundance: NA; j_gene: TRBJ2-3; CDR3aa: CASSYMAGRDTQYF; CDR3nt: TGTGCCAGCAGTTACATGGCTGGGCGGGATACGCAGTATTTT
d_gene: NA; v_gene: TRBV18; abundance: NA; j_gene: TRBJ1-2; CDR3aa: CASSAGPDGYTF; CDR3nt: TGTGCCAGCTCCGCGGGGCCAGACGGCTACACCTTC
d_gene: NA; v_gene: TRBV20-1; abundance: NA; j_gene: TRBJ2-1; CDR3aa: CSAKATVLRNQQFF; CDR3nt: TGCAGTGCGAAGGCCACTGTACTCCGCAATCAGCAGTTCTTC
d_gene: NA; v_gene: TRBV3-1; abundance: NA; j_gene: TRBJ2-1; CDR3aa: CASSQNTGKYFF; CDR3nt: TGTGCCAGCAGCCAAAATACAGGAAAATATTTCTTC
d_gene: NA; v_gene: TRBV19; abundance: NA; j_gene: TRBJ1-5; CDR3aa: CASSIQGPGQPQHF; CDR3nt: TGTGCCAGTAGTATACAAGGGCCCGGTCAGCCCCAGCATTTT
d_gene: TRBD1; v_gene: TRBV20-1; abundance: NA; j_gene: TRBJ1-2; CDR3aa: CSASGRQGVWYGYTF; CDR3nt: TGCAGTGCTAGTGGCCGACAGGGGGTTTGGTATGGCTACACCTTC
d_gene: NA; v_gene: TRBV7-3; abundance: NA; j_gene: TRBJ2-1; CDR3aa: CASSLASNNEQFF; CDR3nt: TGTGCCAGCAGCTTAGCTAGTAACAATGAGCAGTTCTTC
d_gene: NA; v_gene: TRBV20-1; abundance: NA; j_gene: TRBJ2-1; CDR3aa: CSAWELVLPEQFF; CDR3nt: TGCAGTGCATGGGAACTAGTCCTACCTGAGCAGTTCTTC
d_gene: TRBD2; v_gene: TRBV20-1; abundance: few; j_gene: TRBJ2-5; CDR3aa: CSARTSGQETQYF; CDR3nt: TGCAGTGCTCGAACTAGCGGCCAAGAGACCCAGTACTTC
d_gene: TRBD1; v_gene: TRBV28; abundance: NA; j_gene: TRBJ1-5; CDR3aa: CASSRTGNGQPQHF; CDR3nt: TGTGCCAGCAGTCGGACAGGGAACGGACAGCCCCAGCATTTT
d_gene: NA; v_gene: TRBV3-1; abundance: NA; j_gene: TRBJ2-1; CDR3aa: CASSQDLGVYNEQFF; CDR3nt: TGTGCCAGCAGCCAAGATCTCGGGGTATACAATGAGCAGTTCTTC
d_gene: NA; v_gene: TRBV29-1; abundance: NA; j_gene: TRBJ1-2; CDR3aa: CSVAGNYGYTF; CDR3nt: TGCAGCGTCGCAGGGAACTATGGCTACACCTTC
d_gene: NA; v_gene: TRBV2; abundance: NA; j_gene: TRBJ2-1; CDR3aa: CASAWDLPNNEQFF; CDR3nt: TGTGCCAGCGCGTGGGACCTACCGAACAATGAGCAGTTCTTC
d_gene: NA; v_gene: TRBV20-1; abundance: once; j_gene: TRBJ1-6; CDR3aa: CSARQGTINSPLHF; CDR3nt: TGCAGTGCTAGACAGGGGACCATTAATTCACCCCTCCACTTT
d_gene: NA; v_gene: TRBV20-1; abundance: NA; j_gene: TRBJ1-2; CDR3aa: CSARDRLIYGYTF; CDR3nt: TGCAGTGCTAGAGATCGGTTGATCTATGGCTACACCTTC
d_gene: TRBD2; v_gene: TRBV3-1; abundance: NA; j_gene: TRBJ2-1; CDR3aa: CASSPTSGSPLENEQFF; CDR3nt: TGTGCCAGCAGTCCGACTAGCGGGAGCCCCTTAGAGAATGAGCAGTTCTTC
d_gene: NA; v_gene: TRBV15; abundance: NA; j_gene: TRBJ2-5; CDR3aa: CATSRDVNRLETQYF; CDR3nt: TGTGCCACCAGCAGAGATGTGAACCGATTAGAGACCCAGTACTTC
d_gene: NA; v_gene: TRBV29-1; abundance: once; j_gene: TRBJ1-5; CDR3aa: CSVESGSNQPQHF; CDR3nt: TGCAGCGTTGAATCAGGGTCTAATCAGCCCCAGCATTTT
d_gene: NA; v_gene: TRBV30; abundance: NA; j_gene: TRBJ2-1; CDR3aa: CAWSVRRVPYNEQFF; CDR3nt: TGTGCCTGGAGTGTGAGGCGGGTCCCCTACAATGAGCAGTTCTTC
d_gene: TRBD2; v_gene: TRBV29-1; abundance: NA; j_gene: TRBJ2-1; CDR3aa: CSVGEGVGEFF; CDR3nt: TGCAGCGTTGGGGAGGGAGTGGGGGAGTTCTTC
d_gene: NA; v_gene: TRBV30; abundance: NA; j_gene: TRBJ2-7; CDR3aa: CAWSTAGNEQYF; CDR3nt: TGTGCCTGGAGTACAGCAGGGAACGAGCAGTACTTC
d_gene: NA; v_gene: TRBV28; abundance: NA; j_gene: TRBJ1-2; CDR3aa: CASSEGDGYGYTF; CDR3nt: TGTGCCAGCAGTGAAGGGGATGGCTATGGCTACACCTTC
d_gene: NA; v_gene: TRBV18; abundance: NA; j_gene: TRBJ2-6; CDR3aa: CASSPRGPGSGANVLTF; CDR3nt: TGTGCCAGCTCACCCCGGGGCCCCGGCTCTGGGGCCAACGTCCTGACTTTC
d_gene: NA; v_gene: TRBV6-5; abundance: NA; j_gene: TRBJ2-3; CDR3aa: CASSYTRGNTQYF; CDR3nt: TGTGCCAGCAGTTACACAAGGGGGAATACGCAGTATTTT
d_gene: NA; v_gene: TRBV5-4; abundance: NA; j_gene: TRBJ2-5; CDR3aa: CASSLVGPGETQYF; CDR3nt: TGTGCCAGCAGCTTAGTTGGTCCGGGGGAGACCCAGTACTTC
d_gene: NA; v_gene: TRBV2; abundance: NA; j_gene: TRBJ2-7; CDR3aa: CATSYRAEQYF; CDR3nt: TGTGCCACCTCCTACAGGGCCGAGCAGTACTTC
d_gene: TRBD2; v_gene: TRBV20-1; abundance: NA; j_gene: TRBJ2-1; CDR3aa: CSARGVGTSGNNEQFF; CDR3nt: TGCAGTGCTAGGGGGGTGGGGACTAGCGGTAACAATGAGCAGTTCTTC
d_gene: TRBD1; v_gene: TRBV20-1; abundance: NA; j_gene: TRBJ2-2; CDR3aa: CSATGESGTGTTGELFF; CDR3nt: TGCAGTGCTACCGGCGAATCCGGGACAGGGACCACCGGGGAGCTGTTTTTT
d_gene: TRBD2; v_gene: TRBV30; abundance: NA; j_gene: TRBJ2-3; CDR3aa: CASTSLDTQYF; CDR3nt: TGTGCCTCGACTAGCCTGGATACGCAGTATTTT
d_gene: TRBD1; v_gene: TRBV30; abundance: NA; j_gene: TRBJ1-1; CDR3aa: CAWDGPPGGGNTEAFF; CDR3nt: TGTGCCTGGGACGGACCACCAGGGGGAGGGAACACTGAAGCTTTCTTT
d_gene: NA; v_gene: TRBV20-1; abundance: NA; j_gene: TRBJ1-1; CDR3aa: CSALRGWITEAFF; CDR3nt: TGCAGTGCCCTCAGGGGCTGGATCACTGAAGCTTTCTTT
d_gene: NA; v_gene: TRBV25-1; abundance: NA; j_gene: TRBJ2-5; CDR3aa: CASSEFKETQYF; CDR3nt: TGTGCCAGCAGTGAATTCAAGGAGACCCAGTACTTC
d_gene: TRBD1; v_gene: TRBV20-1; abundance: NA; j_gene: TRBJ1-6; CDR3aa: CSARQGYNSPLHF; CDR3nt: TGCAGTGCTCGACAGGGCTATAATTCACCCCTCCACTTT
d_gene: NA; v_gene: TRBV20-1; abundance: NA; j_gene: TRBJ1-1; CDR3aa: CSAHRTENTEAFF; CDR3nt: TGCAGTGCCCACCGGACGGAGAACACTGAAGCTTTCTTT
d_gene: NA; v_gene: TRBV28; abundance: NA; j_gene: TRBJ2-4; CDR3aa: CASRNAGTLHIQYF; CDR3nt: TGTGCCAGCAGAAACGCCGGGACTCTTCACATTCAGTACTTC
d_gene: NA; v_gene: TRBV7-8; abundance: NA; j_gene: TRBJ2-3; CDR3aa: CASSPEVRDTQYF; CDR3nt: TGTGCCAGCAGCCCGGAGGTGCGAGATACGCAGTATTTT
d_gene: NA; v_gene: TRBV30; abundance: NA; j_gene: TRBJ2-1; CDR3aa: CAWSRGSANEQFF; CDR3nt: TGTGCCTGGAGTCGGGGCTCCGCCAATGAGCAGTTCTTC
d_gene: NA; v_gene: TRBV3-1; abundance: NA; j_gene: TRBJ2-5; CDR3aa: CASSPGPTRETQYF; CDR3nt: TGTGCCAGCAGCCCGGGACCAACCAGAGAGACCCAGTACTTC
d_gene: NA; v_gene: TRBV30; abundance: NA; j_gene: TRBJ2-5; CDR3aa: CAWSTEVPETQYF; CDR3nt: TGTGCCTGGAGCACAGAGGTACCTGAGACCCAGTACTTC
d_gene: NA; v_gene: TRBV7-2; abundance: NA; j_gene: TRBJ2-7; CDR3aa: CASSQASLYEQYF; CDR3nt: TGTGCCAGCAGCCAAGCGTCCCTCTACGAGCAGTACTTC
d_gene: TRBD2; v_gene: TRBV30; abundance: NA; j_gene: TRBJ2-1; CDR3aa: CAWAGTSGTNEQFF; CDR3nt: TGTGCCTGGGCCGGGACTAGCGGGACCAATGAGCAGTTCTTC
d_gene: NA; v_gene: TRBV20-1; abundance: NA; j_gene: TRBJ2-4; CDR3aa: CSARPGNIAKNIQYF; CDR3nt: TGCAGTGCTAGACCCGGGAATATCGCCAAAAACATTCAGTACTTC